This T cell receptor (beta chain) derives from a study of CD8 T cells in Susac syndrome. Sequencing of TCR beta was performed on blood CD8+ and CD4+ T cells. CD8+ and CD4+ T cells were negatively isolated; TEMRA cells were FACS-enriched. When the RNA was reverse transcribed, random hexamers were used with an input of roughly 0.45 to 1 ug. Amplification of TCR beta CDR3 by immunoSEQ multiplex PCR spanned 54 Vbeta and 13 Jbeta. MiXCR, run by TCRdb on the immunoSEQ multiplex PCR reads, gives a single entry per CDR3 protein. The table includes about 130,000 distinct CDR3 sequences, approximately 94% detected once. This CDR3 is built from 18 residues. V dropped 3 bases and J dropped 2; count of bases not matched to a gene: 14. Germline V CDR1 and CDR2: DFQATT, SNEGSKA (reference sequence).

This receptor was identified in a human donor with multiple sclerosis. The source material was CD4+ T cells from PBMCs. The rearrangement joins TRBV20-1 to TRBJ2-7; 12 bases match TRBD1. CDR3 DNA sequence: TGCAGTGCTAGTGGGCTAATCGGGACAGGGGGCGCCCCCTACGAGCAGTACTTC. Protein: CSASGLIGTGGAPYEQYF.